The 21 T cell receptor beta chains listed next were all sequenced from one sample in a study of molecular identifiers for immune sequencing clone quantification. TCRdb processed the PCR reads anew with MiXCR; each CDR3 protein has one entry. The repertoire holds some 320,000 distinct CDR3 sequences, with about 23% as singletons. The sample comprised naive CD8+ T cells from blood, with Jurkat cell RNA spiked in. Described subset: FACS-sorted CD8+CD4-CCR7+CD45RA+ naive T cells. The source of these receptors is a human donor in good health. Some libraries in this study had Jurkat cell RNA spiked in.

The chain joins TRBV20-1 to TRBJ2-3, with a weak D call TRBD2 (5 bases). Germline-derived CDR1 and CDR2 are DFQATT and SNEGSKA (reference sequence). The germline V and J ends were trimmed by 1 base and 1 base, with 15 bases remaining between them. CDR3 length: 16 residues. The CDR3 is CSARGRSAIRTDTQYF. CDR3 sequence (DNA): TGCAGTGCTAGAGGGCGTAGCGCAATCCGCACAGATACGCAGTATTTT.

On this clonotype itself: A much larger clone is a single base away; this may be a read error. The chain has TRBV6-2 or TRBV6-3 and TRBJ1-5; maybe TRBD1 (5 bases). This CDR3 spans 15 amino acids. Per germline, CDR1 MNHEY and CDR2 SVGEGT. The CDR3 DNA reads as TGTGCCATCAGTCCCCTCGGGGCTGGCAATCAGCCCCAGCATTTT. Translated: CAISPLGAGNQPQHF.

The CDR3 coding sequence is TGTGCCTGGACGGGGATAGCTCAGTACCAAGAGACCCAGTACTTC. Its protein product is CAWTGIAQYQETQYF. The chain uses TRBV30 and TRBJ2-5; D may be TRBD2 (5 bases). The CDR3 covers 15 residues. The ends were cut back, 4 bases at V and 0 bases at J, with 15 bases in the middle. Germline assignment: CDR1 GTSNPN and CDR2 SVGIG (reference sequence).

The chain joins TRBV20-1 to TRBJ2-7, with 8 bases matching TRBD1. The CDR3 runs 12 residues. V gave up 6 bases and J gave up 5 bases; unmatched junction bases: 6. Per germline, CDR1 DFQATT and CDR2 SNEGSKA (reference sequence). CDR3 residues: CSATDRGHEQYF. The CDR3 DNA reads TGCAGTGCCACAGACAGGGGCCACGAGCAGTACTTC.

The chain recombines TRBV7-9 with TRBJ2-1; 14 nucleotides agree with TRBD2. The V segment lost 4 bases and the J segment 9 bases; nucleotides outside the gene matches: 5. Germline V gene data show CDR1 as SEHNR and CDR2 as FQNEAQ (reference sequence). There are 15 residues in the CDR3. The CDR3 protein is CASSSGTSGRSEQFF. As DNA, the CDR3 is TGTGCCAGCAGCTCCGGGACTAGCGGGAGAAGTGAGCAGTTCTTC.

Many counts were recorded for this clonotype. V is TRBV4-3 and J is TRBJ2-7; 7 bases align to TRBD1. The CDR3 sequence is 14 residues long. Per germline, CDR1 LGHNA and CDR2 YSLEER. Trimming took 0 bases from V and 4 from J; bases not matched to a gene: 3. CDR3 sequence reads: CASSQEEGAYEQYF. CDR3 bases: TGCGCCAGCAGCCAAGAAGAGGGGGCTTACGAGCAGTACTTC.

This clonotype was counted at least ten times. The genes are TRBV25-1 and TRBJ2-7; perhaps TRBD1 as D (5 bases). The V end was cut by 3 bases, the J end by 0 bases, with 12 bases between. The CDR3 spans 15 residues. Germline loops: CDR1 MGHDK, CDR2 SYGVNS. This CDR3 is CASSDPDSVSYEQYF. The CDR3 DNA follows: TGTGCCAGCAGTGATCCCGACAGCGTCTCCTACGAGCAGTACTTC.

Concerning this clonotype: This may be a read error: a much more frequent sequence differs by one nucleotide. The rearrangement links TRBV19 to TRBJ2-5; TRBD2 matches 11 bases. Germline assignment: CDR1 LNHDA and CDR2 SQIVND (reference sequence). CDR3 length: 13 residues. The CDR3 spells CTSRGLAEETQYF. The CDR3 DNA is TGTACCAGTAGGGGACTAGCGGAAGAGACCCAGTACTTC.

Points on this clonotype: One end of the junction does not line up with germline, which may come from a read error. This rearrangement joins TRBV6-2 or TRBV6-3 to TRBJ1-1; maybe TRBD1 (5 bases). This CDR3 has 15 amino acids. Germline values: CDR1 MNHEY, CDR2 SVGEGT. This chain's CDR3 is CASSHSGDPNTEAFF. Here the CDR3 DNA reads TGTGCCAGCAGTCACTCCGGGGACCCAAACACTGAAGCTTTCTTT.

For this clonotype: This may be a read error, as it is one base from a much larger clone. V usage is TRBV5-3 and J usage is TRBJ2-2; TRBD2 is a possible D gene (6 bases). TRBV5-3 is given ORF status, its function remaining uncertain. This CDR3 contains 16 residues. The CDR3 DNA reads as TGTGCCAGCAGCTTGGAGGACTATCTGGAAACCGGGGAGCTGTTTTTT. Encoded protein: CASSLEDYLETGELFF.

The chain recombines TRBV7-9 with TRBJ1-2, with unresolved D. This CDR3 contains 13 residues. Germline V gene lookup returns CDR1 SEHNR and CDR2 FQNEAQ (reference sequence). With 5 bases removed from V and 2 bases from J, the gap between germline ends came to 9 bases. The CDR3 sequence is CASSITENYGYTF. CDR3 nucleotides: TGTGCCAGCAGCATCACAGAGAACTATGGCTACACCTTC.

This clonotype was recorded a few times. The chain links TRBV12-3 or TRBV12-4 to TRBJ2-1; a weak D match, TRBD1 (5 bases). The ends were cut back, 4 bases at V and 1 base at J, with 20 bases in the middle. The CDR3 spans 18 residues. The CDR3 sequence is CASSSSLVGPESYNEQFF. Written as DNA, the CDR3 is TGTGCCAGCAGTTCCTCCTTGGTGGGGCCGGAATCCTACAATGAGCAGTTCTTC.

This clonotype was counted between two and nine times. The chain recombines TRBV7-9 with TRBJ2-1, with D unresolved. V lost 0 bases, J lost 6 bases, and 12 bases lay in between. Per germline, CDR1 SEHNR and CDR2 FQNEAQ (reference sequence). The CDR3 totals 15 residues. The CDR3 sequence is CASSLATTYFNEQFF. CDR3 in DNA: TGTGCCAGCAGCTTAGCTACAACTTATTTCAATGAGCAGTTCTTC.

A few counts support this clonotype. The genes are TRBV19 and TRBJ1-2, with D unclear. This CDR3 contains 14 residues. Trimming cost V 3 bases and J 3 bases, with 11 bases left between them. Germline V gives CDR1 LNHDA, CDR2 SQIVND (reference sequence). CDR3 in DNA: TGTGCCAGTAGTATCGGTGCGGTTGACTATGGCTACACCTTC. It encodes CASSIGAVDYGYTF.

Of note for this clonotype: At one boundary the junction diverges from the germline segment, which might be a read error. This chain uses TRBV9 with TRBJ2-1; maybe TRBD2 (6 bases). Germline CDR1 reads SGDLS; CDR2 reads YYNGEE. The CDR3 consists of 15 residues. The CDR3 sequence: CASSVSGGAYNEQSF. The CDR3 bases are TGTGCCAGCAGCGTGTCCGGCGGGGCCTACAATGAGCAGTCCTTC.

This clonotype has at least ten counts. The chain joins TRBV19 to TRBJ1-5; D possibly corresponds to TRBD1 (6 bases). The CDR3 is 15 residues long. Germline V gives CDR1 LNHDA, CDR2 SQIVND (reference sequence). Deletions cut 6 bases from V and 2 bases from J, with 14 bases between. The CDR3 spells CASRLDSWGNQPQHF. The DNA for the CDR3 is TGTGCCAGTAGGCTGGACAGTTGGGGCAATCAGCCCCAGCATTTT. Drawing the rest from reference TRBV19 and TRBJ1-5, the complete variable domain is DGGITQSPKYLFRKEGQNVTLSCEQNLNHDAMYWYRQDPGQGLRLIYYSQIVNDFQKGDIAEGYSVSREKKESFPLTVTSAQKNPTAFYLCASRLDSWGNQPQHFGDGTRLSIL.

This clonotype was picked up many times. The rearrangement uses TRBV7-9 and TRBJ2-7; TRBD1 agrees at 9 bases. Germline V gene data show CDR1 as SEHNR and CDR2 as FQNEAQ (reference sequence). J lost 2 bases, V lost 0 bases, and 8 bases had no gene match. The CDR3 consists of 17 residues. CDR3 amino acids: CASSLAVGQGSTYEQYF. In DNA, the CDR3 is TGTGCCAGCAGCTTAGCAGTTGGACAGGGGTCCACCTACGAGCAGTACTTC.

This clonotype appeared many times. The rearrangement uses TRBV7-9 and TRBJ1-1; D is undetermined. This CDR3 is 16 amino acids long. V gave up 1 base and J gave up 2 bases, with 14 bases separating them. Germline loops: CDR1 SEHNR, CDR2 FQNEAQ (reference sequence). The DNA for the CDR3 is TGTGCCAGCAGCTTAGAAATCACAGAAAGAAACACTGAAGCTTTCTTT. It specifies CASSLEITERNTEAFF.

This chain links TRBV27 with TRBJ2-3; 7 positions match TRBD2. Germline V gene lookup returns CDR1 MNHEY and CDR2 SMNVEV (reference sequence). Unmatched junction bases numbered 8, after V lost 9 bases and J lost 2 bases. The CDR3 runs to 14 residues. CDR3 nucleotide sequence: TGTGCCAGTACAACTAGCGCCCCCACAGATACGCAGTATTTT. As protein: CASTTSAPTDTQYF.

The chain recombines TRBV2 with TRBJ2-1; 12 positions agree with TRBD2. Per germline, CDR1 SNHLY and CDR2 FYNNEI. The CDR3 length is 15 residues. The V gene end was trimmed by 4 bases and the J gene end by 4 bases; junction bases not matched to a gene: 2. The CDR3 DNA sequence: TGTGCCAGCAGTGTAGGACTAGCGGGGTACAATGAGCAGTTCTTC. Residues: CASSVGLAGYNEQFF. The entire variable domain, with the rest obtained from reference TRBV2 and TRBJ2-1, is as follows: EPEVTQTPSHQVTQMGQEVILRCVPISNHLYFYWYRQILGQKVEFLVSFYNNEISEKSEIFDDQFSVERPDGSNFTLKIRSTKLEDSAMYFCASSVGLAGYNEQFFGPGTRLTVL.

This clonotype came up a few times. Since a much larger clone is just one base distant, this may be a read error. The chain is built from TRBV28 and TRBJ1-5; D not certain. Trimming stripped 3 bases from V and 7 bases from J, with 10 bases between. This CDR3 spans 13 amino acids. Per germline, CDR1 MDHEN and CDR2 SYDVKM. The CDR3 here is CASSLLGTQPQHF. The CDR3 region has the DNA TGTGCCAGCAGTTTGTTGGGTACCCAGCCCCAGCATTTT.